Shown below are 22 T cell receptor beta chains from a single sample sequenced in a study of T cell repertoires in cytomegalovirus infection. Each CDR3 protein is one row after TCRdb ran MiXCR on the reads. The sample carries 200,000 to 250,000 distinct CDR3 sequences, roughly 20% recorded once. What was sequenced was CD8+ T cells from PBMCs. These receptors originate from a human donor in good health (CMV status not recorded). Some clones in this sample may be carry-over from other donors' samples.

DNA of the CDR3: TGTGCCACGGCTCACCGGGGGGCAGATACGCAGTATTTT. Amino acids: CATAHRGADTQYF. The chain couples TRBV24-1 to TRBJ2-3; 7 bases match TRBD2. This CDR3 has 13 residues. V lost 10 bases and J lost 4; bases outside the gene matches: 7. Germline assignment: CDR1 KGHDR and CDR2 SFDVKD.

This clonotype was seen a handful of times. The rearrangement joins TRBV20-1 to TRBJ1-1; D is possibly TRBD1 (5 bases). Germline values: CDR1 DFQATT, CDR2 SNEGSKA (reference sequence). V lost 2 bases to trimming and J lost 11 bases, with 15 bases between them. This CDR3 region has 12 residues. DNA for the CDR3: TGCAGTGCTAGACTGGGGTCCTGGGGGGCTTTCTTT. Translating gives CSARLGSWGAFF.

This clonotype has just a few counts. The CDR3 is CASSLDPSSSYNEQFF. The CDR3 DNA follows: TGTGCCAGCAGTTTGGATCCCTCCAGCTCCTACAATGAGCAGTTCTTC. J is TRBJ2-1 and V is TRBV28; D remains unclear. The CDR3 is 16 residues long. Germline assignment: CDR1 MDHEN and CDR2 SYDVKM. Trimming shortened V by 3 bases and J by 0 bases, and 12 bases separated the two germline ends.

A few counts support this clonotype. J is TRBJ1-6 and V is TRBV9, with unresolved D. V lost 6 bases and J 6 bases, leaving 13 bases between the germline ends. The CDR3 has 14 residues. CDR1 and CDR2 (germline): SGDLS, YYNGEE. The CDR3 nucleotides read TGTGCCAGCAACCCCGGGAACCTTAATTCACCCCTCCACTTT. Translation: CASNPGNLNSPLHF.

This clonotype was detected a few times. The chain is built from TRBV9 and TRBJ1-2; D gene ambiguous. The V gene lost 3 bases and the J gene lost 4 bases, with 13 bases spanning the gap. The CDR3 consists of 14 residues. Per the germline V gene, CDR1 is SGDLS and CDR2 is YYNGEE. Here the CDR3 DNA reads TGTGCCAGCAGCGCCAACACGGCGTTCTATGGCTACACCTTC. Its translation is CASSANTAFYGYTF.

This clonotype was seen a few times. The chain carries TRBV27 and TRBJ1-1; 7 nucleotides match TRBD1. V dropped 3 bases and J dropped 5; count of bases not matched to a gene: 9. Germline V gene lookup returns CDR1 MNHEY and CDR2 SMNVEV (reference sequence). CDR3 length: 15 residues. CDR3 residues: CASSFSIGGGTEAFF. CDR3 sequence (DNA): TGTGCCAGCAGTTTTAGTATAGGGGGCGGGACTGAAGCTTTCTTT.

This clonotype ranks as medium-sized. The rearrangement links TRBV28 to TRBJ2-1; unclear D gene. V was shortened by 4 bases and J by 7 bases, with 11 bases between the two germline ends. Germline V lookup: CDR1 MDHEN, CDR2 SYDVKM. The CDR3 is made up of 13 amino acids. As DNA, the CDR3 is TGTGCCAGCAGTTCCTTGTGGTTGAATGAGCAGTTCTTC. This sequence encodes CASSSLWLNEQFF.

This clonotype has ten or more counts. The chain recombines TRBV7-6 with TRBJ2-1, with TRBD2 identical over 10 bases. Germline V lookup: CDR1 SGHVS, CDR2 FNYEAQ. V was clipped by 0 bases and J by 6 bases; unmatched bases: 5. This CDR3 is 16 amino acids long. The CDR3 loop is CASSLASSGGLNEQFF. CDR3 DNA: TGTGCCAGCAGCTTAGCGTCTAGCGGGGGCCTCAATGAGCAGTTCTTC.

The chain is built from TRBV29-1 and TRBJ2-1, with 10 bases identical to TRBD2. The CDR3 spans 13 residues. The ends lost 4 bases at V and 7 bases at J; junction bases unmatched: 4. Germline V gene lookup returns CDR1 SQVTM and CDR2 ANQGSEA. The CDR3: CSVVSGGANEQFF. The CDR3 DNA reads as TGCAGCGTTGTCAGCGGGGGGGCGAATGAGCAGTTCTTC.

The chain carries TRBV7-9 and TRBJ2-5, with a possible D match to TRBD1 (6 bases). Germline loops: CDR1 SEHNR, CDR2 FQNEAQ (reference sequence). CDR3 length equals 15 residues. The V end was cut by 4 bases, the J end by 2 bases, with 14 bases between. Written as DNA, the CDR3 is TGTGCCAGCAGCTCCACAGGGCTGGGGCAAGAGACCCAGTACTTC. Protein sequence: CASSSTGLGQETQYF. Based on the CDR3 plus reference TRBV7-9 and TRBJ2-5, the full variable domain is DTGVSQNPRHKITKRGQNVTFRCDPISEHNRLYWYRQTLGQGPEFLTYFQNEAQLEKSRLLSDRFSAERPKGSFSTLEIQRTEQGDSAMYLCASSSTGLGQETQYFGPGTRLLVL.

In its sample, this clonotype was seen many times. This sequence joins TRBV11-2 and TRBJ1-1; tentative D call: TRBD1 (5 bases). Germline CDR1 SGHAT, CDR2 FQNNGV. This CDR3 has 14 residues. The V gene lost 1 base and the J gene lost 7 bases, with 13 bases spanning the gap. Written as DNA, the CDR3 is TGTGCCAGCAGCTTAGCGGGCGGGGCTGGTGAAGCTTTCTTT. It is translated as CASSLAGGAGEAFF.

This clonotype was seen repeatedly, ten times or more. The chain couples TRBV7-2 to TRBJ2-7; the match to TRBD2 covers 13 bases. The J segment lost 0 bases and the V segment lost 5 bases, leaving 10 bases of the junction unmatched. The CDR3 length is 18 residues. The germline V gene has CDR1 SGHTA and CDR2 FQGNSA. CDR3 protein: CASSLKTSGGPSSYEQYF. The CDR3 DNA sequence: TGTGCCAGCAGCCTAAAGACTAGCGGGGGGCCCAGCTCCTACGAGCAGTACTTC.

The chain employs TRBV6-4 and TRBJ1-2; TRBD1 aligns across 7 bases. V shed 6 bases and J 3 bases; nucleotides not matched to a gene: 7. The CDR3 loop spans 14 amino acids. Germline assignment: CDR1 MRHNA and CDR2 SNTAGT. The CDR3 loop is CASSSSGQDYGYTF. In DNA form, the CDR3 reads TGTGCCAGCAGCAGCTCCGGACAGGACTATGGCTACACCTTC.

The J gene is TRBJ2-1, the V gene TRBV28; D may be TRBD1 (5 bases). The CDR3 consists of 14 residues. Trimming took 4 bases from V and 3 from J, leaving 10 bases between them. Germline lookup yields CDR1 MDHEN and CDR2 SYDVKM. CDR3 nucleotides: TGTGCCAGCAGTTCGTTAGGGGACTACAATGAGCAGTTCTTC. Protein: CASSSLGDYNEQFF.

The chain recombines TRBV2 with TRBJ1-1; a possible D gene is TRBD1 (5 bases). Trimming removed 9 bases from V and 1 base from J, with 9 bases in between. The germline V gene has CDR1 SNHLY and CDR2 FYNNEI. The CDR3 extends over 12 amino acids. CDR3 sequence reads: CARQETNTEAFF. The CDR3 DNA reads TGTGCCAGACAGGAGACGAACACTGAAGCTTTCTTT. The full variable domain, its missing parts supplied by reference TRBV2 and TRBJ1-1, is EPEVTQTPSHQVTQMGQEVILRCVPISNHLYFYWYRQILGQKVEFLVSFYNNEISEKSEIFDDQFSVERPDGSNFTLKIRSTKLEDSAMYFCARQETNTEAFFGQGTRLTVV.

This chain uses TRBV20-1 with TRBJ2-1, with 12 bases identical to TRBD2. V was pared by 5 bases and J by 6 bases, with 5 bases of the junction left unmatched. CDR1 and CDR2 from the germline V gene are DFQATT and SNEGSKA (reference sequence). The CDR3 has 14 residues. CDR3 loop: CSAPGLAGLNEQFF. As DNA, the CDR3 is TGCAGTGCTCCCGGACTAGCGGGGCTCAATGAGCAGTTCTTC.

In its sample, this clonotype was seen once. The chain employs TRBV12-3 or TRBV12-4 and TRBJ1-6, with D possibly TRBD1 on 6 matching bases. V was trimmed by 4 bases and J by 8 bases, leaving 15 bases between them. The CDR3 contains 15 residues. This CDR3 reads CASSSPGARDSPLHF. The CDR3, as DNA: TGTGCCAGCAGTTCCCCGGGGGCGCGCGATTCACCCCTCCACTTT.

In regard to this clonotype: This may stem from a read error, because a much larger clone lies one nucleotide away. The V call is TRBV7-2, the J call TRBJ2-7, with D perhaps matching TRBD2 (7 bases). The CDR3 is 16 residues long. Germline lookup yields CDR1 SGHTA and CDR2 FQGNSA. V was pared by 3 bases and J by 3 bases, with 18 bases between. The CDR3 loop is CASSFGGTTGLYEQYF. The CDR3, as DNA: TGTGCCAGCAGCTTTGGAGGGACTACAGGGCTCTACGAGCAGTACTTC. The full variable domain, with the rest looked up from reference TRBV7-2 and TRBJ2-7, is GAGVSQSPSNKVTEKGKDVELRCDPISGHTALYWYRQSLGQGLEFLIYFQGNSAPDKSGLPSDRFSAERTGGSVSTLTIQRTQQEDSAVYLCASSFGGTTGLYEQYFGPGTRLTVT.

The rearrangement uses TRBV7-1 and TRBJ2-5; D possibly matches TRBD1 or TRBD2 (6 bases each). TRBV7-1 falls under the ORF class, with uncertain function. The CDR3 contains 15 residues. V shed 5 bases and J shed 1 base, with 14 bases lying between them. CDR3 region: CASSPTGTLQETQYF. CDR3 nucleotides: TGTGCCAGCAGCCCAACAGGGACTCTCCAAGAGACCCAGTACTTC.

The V and J genes are TRBV4-1 and TRBJ2-1; a weak D match, TRBD2 (7 bases). The CDR3 length is 16 residues. The germline CDR1 and CDR2 sequences are MGHRA and YSYEKL. Trimming cost V 3 bases and J 4 bases, with 16 bases left between them. CDR3 protein: CASSQGGLSVYNEQFF. In DNA, the CDR3 is TGCGCCAGCAGCCAGGGGGGGCTTTCAGTTTACAATGAGCAGTTCTTC.

This clonotype was detected many times. This chain uses TRBV25-1 with TRBJ1-5, with D unclear. Germline assignment: CDR1 MGHDK and CDR2 SYGVNS. The CDR3 is made up of 14 amino acids. Between the trimmed V and J ends, which lost 4 bases and 0 bases, there was a span of 7 bases. CDR3 sequence reads: CASSGHYSNQPQHF. CDR3 coding DNA: TGTGCCAGCAGTGGACATTATAGCAATCAGCCCCAGCATTTT.

Only one count was recorded for this clonotype. The genes are TRBV9 and TRBJ2-2, with D possibly matching TRBD2 (6 bases). V was cut by 4 bases and J by 5 bases, with 12 bases left in between. The length of the CDR3 is 14 residues. Germline assignment: CDR1 SGDLS and CDR2 YYNGEE. CDR3 residues: CASSSPGRTGELFF. The CDR3, as DNA: TGTGCCAGCAGCTCACCAGGGAGGACCGGGGAGCTGTTTTTT.